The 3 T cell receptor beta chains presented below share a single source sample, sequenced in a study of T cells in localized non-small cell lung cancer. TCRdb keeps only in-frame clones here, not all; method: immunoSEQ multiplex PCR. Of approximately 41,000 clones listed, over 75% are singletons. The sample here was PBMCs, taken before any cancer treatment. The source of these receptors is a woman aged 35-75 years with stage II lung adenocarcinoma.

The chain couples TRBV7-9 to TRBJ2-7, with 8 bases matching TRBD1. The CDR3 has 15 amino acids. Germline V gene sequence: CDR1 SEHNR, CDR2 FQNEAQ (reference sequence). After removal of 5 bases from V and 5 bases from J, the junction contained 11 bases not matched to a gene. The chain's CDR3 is CASSQGASAFHEQYF. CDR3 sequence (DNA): TGTGCCAGCAGCCAGGGGGCTAGCGCATTCCACGAGCAGTACTTC.

This chain's CDR3 is CASSPGGQPQHF. In nucleotides, the CDR3 is TGTGCCAGCAGCCCGGGTGGCCAGCCCCAGCATTTT. V gene TRBV27 combines with J gene TRBJ1-5; D is ambiguous. Germline loops: CDR1 MNHEY, CDR2 SMNVEV (reference sequence). Trimming took off 6 bases at V and 7 bases at J, with 10 bases between the two ends. The CDR3 loop spans 12 amino acids.

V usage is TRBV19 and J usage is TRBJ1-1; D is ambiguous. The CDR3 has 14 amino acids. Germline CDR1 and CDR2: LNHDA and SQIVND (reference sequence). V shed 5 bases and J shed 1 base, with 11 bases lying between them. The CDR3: CASSRLDGNTEAFF. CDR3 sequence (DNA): TGTGCCAGTAGTCGATTGGACGGGAACACTGAAGCTTTCTTT.